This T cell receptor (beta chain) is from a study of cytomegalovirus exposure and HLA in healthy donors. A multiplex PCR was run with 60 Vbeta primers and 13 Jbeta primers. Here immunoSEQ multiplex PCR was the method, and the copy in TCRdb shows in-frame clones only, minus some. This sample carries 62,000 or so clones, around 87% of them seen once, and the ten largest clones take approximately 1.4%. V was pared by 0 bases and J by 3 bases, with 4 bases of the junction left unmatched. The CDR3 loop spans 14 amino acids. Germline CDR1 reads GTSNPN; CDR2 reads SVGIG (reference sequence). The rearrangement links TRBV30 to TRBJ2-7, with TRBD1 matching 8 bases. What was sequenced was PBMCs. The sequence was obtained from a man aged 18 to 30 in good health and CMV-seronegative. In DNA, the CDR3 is TGTGCCTGGAGTGTCCAGGGGGCTATCTACGAGCAGTACTTC. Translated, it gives CAWSVQGAIYEQYF.